This TCR beta chain was captured in a study of T cell repertoires in cytomegalovirus infection. For the study at large: Matching HLA type, along with CMV infection, was indicated by public TCR beta signatures. Study findings and constraints: The ex vivo response was dominated by HLA-C-restricted CMV-specific TCR beta clonotypes. Of the TCR beta families, the public ones yielded a cumulative frequency that identified carriers of CMV plus the relevant HLA.

CDR3 length equals 17 residues. V was pared by 2 bases and J by 5 bases, with 19 bases between. Germline CDR1 and CDR2: MNHEY and SVGEGT. As to this clonotype: Its antigen is still unknown.

TCRdb fed the reads into MiXCR, producing one record per CDR3 protein. The sample lists about 68,000 distinct CDR3 sequences, 20% to 25% seen once, with under 85% in the top ten. The TCR originated in a human donor in good health (CMV status not recorded). Some clones in this sample may be carry-over from other donors' samples. The chain uses TRBV6-2 or TRBV6-3 and TRBJ1-5, with TRBD1 as a possible D gene (5 bases). The material sequenced was PBMCs, sequenced either directly or after in vitro stimulation (not recorded which). The CDR3 region is CASSYSSGLGDHQPQHF. In DNA form, the CDR3 reads TGTGCCAGCAGTTACAGTTCAGGGCTGGGGGATCATCAGCCCCAGCATTTT.